The 21 T cell receptor beta chains below come from one sample, sequenced in a study of blood T cell repertoires in COVID-19. This table comes from immunoSEQ multiplex PCR, and its TCRdb copy is limited to in-frame clones, with some not included. This sample carries 200,000 to 300,000 clones, 84% of them seen once, and the ten largest clones take 2% to 2.5%. Sequenced material: peripheral blood. The receptor set was obtained from a man aged 35-49 years who had recovered from COVID-19.

Comment on this clone: Different DNA sequences within this sample yield the same CDR3. The V and J genes are TRBV3-1 (or the pseudogene TRBV3-2) and TRBJ2-7; D remains unclear. The V and J ends lost 4 bases and 0 bases respectively, with 4 bases between them. This CDR3 has 12 amino acids. Germline CDR1 reads LGHDT; CDR2 reads YNNKEL (reference sequence). CDR3 nucleotides: TGTGCCAGCAGCCCGAGCTCCTACGAGCAGTACTTC. This sequence encodes CASSPSSYEQYF.

The chain combines TRBV2 with TRBJ2-3; tentatively, D is TRBD2 (6 bases). Germline-derived CDR1 and CDR2 are SNHLY and FYNNEI. CDR3 size: 15 residues. With 4 bases removed from V and 0 bases from J, the gap between germline ends came to 11 bases. The chain's CDR3 is CASSGASASTDTQYF. In DNA form, the CDR3 reads TGTGCCAGCAGTGGGGCTAGCGCTAGCACAGATACGCAGTATTTT. Complete variable domain (other parts from reference TRBV2 and TRBJ2-3): EPEVTQTPSHQVTQMGQEVILRCVPISNHLYFYWYRQILGQKVEFLVSFYNNEISEKSEIFDDQFSVERPDGSNFTLKIRSTKLEDSAMYFCASSGASASTDTQYFGPGTRLTVL.

V and J are TRBV21-1 and TRBJ2-7; the D call of TRBD1 is as the table states it, not checked on the DNA. TRBV21-1 is noted as a pseudogene. The CDR3 runs to 16 residues. The CDR3 sequence: CASSTGTGSRVYEQYF. The CDR3 nucleotides read TGTGCCAGCAGCACCGGGACAGGGTCGAGAGTCTACGAGCAGTACTTC.

The rearrangement links TRBV27 to TRBJ2-4; the D gene is possibly TRBD1 (5 bases). Germline CDR1 reads MNHEY; CDR2 reads SMNVEV (reference sequence). The length of the CDR3 is 15 residues. V gave up 0 bases and J gave up 7 bases, with 13 bases separating them. CDR3 nucleotide sequence: TGTGCCAGCAGTTTATCATCCTCAGGGTGGAACATTCAGTACTTC. Encoded protein: CASSLSSSGWNIQYF.

This chain joins TRBV15 and TRBJ1-2; D is perhaps TRBD1 (6 bases). This CDR3 comprises 16 residues. Germline CDR1 is LNHNV and CDR2 is YYDKDF (reference sequence). V lost 0 bases and J lost 8, with 19 bases in between. CDR3 in DNA: TGTGCCACCAGCAGAGATAGGGGGTCCGCCACTCGGGGCTACACCTTC. Protein: CATSRDRGSATRGYTF.

This clone occurred once. The V and J genes are TRBV20-1 and TRBJ2-5, with 9 bases identical to TRBD2. The junction had 8 bases not matched to a gene; V was cut back by 3 bases and J by 0 bases. From germline, CDR1 is DFQATT and CDR2 SNEGSKA (reference sequence). CDR3 length equals 16 residues. CDR3: CSASSAAGGDQETQYF. CDR3 DNA sequence: TGCAGTGCTAGTAGTGCAGCGGGAGGAGACCAAGAGACCCAGTACTTC.

The V call is TRBV7-8, the J call TRBJ2-2; possible D gene TRBD2, 7 bases. The CDR3 sequence is 17 residues long. V was pared by 4 bases and J by 3 bases, with 18 bases between. Germline values: CDR1 SGHVS, CDR2 FQNEAQ. The CDR3 DNA follows: TGTGCCAGCAGCTATATTAGCTCGGGGGGCGACACCGGGGAGCTGTTTTTT. Protein product: CASSYISSGGDTGELFF.

This clone has only one observation. The chain links TRBV5-4 to TRBJ2-1; TRBD2 is a possible D gene (5 bases). This CDR3 has 13 residues. V lost 9 bases to trimming and J lost 6 bases, with 16 bases between them. Germline V gives CDR1 SGHNT, CDR2 YYREEE (reference sequence). CDR3 residues: CATGGLRGNEQFF. CDR3 coding DNA: TGTGCCACAGGTGGCCTCCGGGGCAATGAGCAGTTCTTC.

V is TRBV7-2 and J is TRBJ2-7, with a weak D call TRBD1 (7 bases). V dropped 5 bases and J dropped 13 bases, with 15 bases sitting between them. Germline lookup yields CDR1 SGHTA and CDR2 FQGNSA. This CDR3 spans 11 amino acids. The CDR3: CASSQGGLFYF. The CDR3 nucleotides read TGTGCCAGCAGCCAGGGGGGACTTTTTTACTTC.

The V and J genes are TRBV19 and TRBJ2-1, with 7 bases aligning to TRBD2. From germline, CDR1 is LNHDA and CDR2 SQIVND (reference sequence). The CDR3 is made up of 17 amino acids. V lost 4 bases to trimming and J lost 2 bases; unmatched junction nucleotides: 11. CDR3 nucleotides: TGTGCCAGTAGTAGACAAGGCGGGAGTTTCCCCTACAATGAGCAGTTCTTC. It is translated as CASSRQGGSFPYNEQFF.

This clone occurred once. The chain employs TRBV7-2 and TRBJ1-4; a possible D gene is TRBD1 (5 bases). Germline CDR1 SGHTA, CDR2 FQGNSA. CDR3 length: 14 amino acids. The V gene lost 4 bases and the J gene lost 8 bases, with 14 bases spanning the gap. The CDR3: CASSSNRRGEKLFF. CDR3 DNA sequence: TGTGCCAGCAGCTCCAACCGCCGGGGGGAAAAACTGTTTTTT.

This clone was detected a few times. The rearrangement links TRBV7-9 to TRBJ2-3, with 10 bases matching TRBD2. This CDR3 is 17 amino acids long. Germline CDR1 SEHNR, CDR2 FQNEAQ (reference sequence). Germline trimming cut 5 bases from V and 2 bases from J; bases unmatched to any gene: 10. The CDR3 DNA is TGTGCCAGCAGCCCGCTTACCGGACTAGCGGACACAGATACGCAGTATTTT. Protein product: CASSPLTGLADTDTQYF.

This clone was detected only once. As DNA, the CDR3 is TGTGCCAGCAGTTATTACGGTGGGACTAGCGGACCCACAGATACGCAGTATTTT. Protein sequence: CASSYYGGTSGPTDTQYF. This chain joins TRBV6-2 or TRBV6-3 and TRBJ2-3; 11 bases fit TRBD2. Germline values: CDR1 MNHEY, CDR2 SVGEGT. After removal of 3 bases from V and 2 bases from J, the junction contained 10 bases not matched to a gene. The CDR3 sequence is 18 residues long.

The chain links TRBV12-3 or TRBV12-4 to TRBJ1-1; D unresolved. V lost 4 bases and J lost 0, with 6 bases in between. The length of the CDR3 is 13 residues. CDR3 loop: CASSSYMNTEAFF. The CDR3 bases are TGTGCCAGCAGTTCGTATATGAACACTGAAGCTTTCTTT.

The chain recombines TRBV25-1 with TRBJ1-1; 10 nucleotides agree with TRBD1. This CDR3 is built from 15 residues. The V and J ends lost 6 bases and 0 bases, in that order; junction bases with no gene match: 4. Germline V CDR1 and CDR2: MGHDK, SYGVNS. The CDR3 nucleotides read TGTGCCAGCAGGACAGGGGGCGGCATGAACACTGAAGCTTTCTTT. Protein: CASRTGGGMNTEAFF.

CDR3 residues: CASGPLRVSAYEQYF. The CDR3 DNA is TGTGCCAGCGGTCCCCTCAGGGTATCGGCCTACGAGCAGTACTTC. The chain links TRBV6-5 to TRBJ2-7, with D maybe TRBD1 (5 bases). The germline gives CDR1 MNHEY, CDR2 SVGAGI. The CDR3 consists of 15 residues. V was trimmed by 8 bases and J by 2 bases, leaving 19 bases between them.

The genes are TRBV19 and TRBJ2-1; 9 bases are a match to TRBD1. CDR3 size: 14 residues. V lost 7 bases, J lost 6 bases, and 7 bases stayed unmatched. Germline V gene sequence: CDR1 LNHDA, CDR2 SQIVND (reference sequence). This CDR3 is CASNRDREVNEQFF. For the CDR3, the DNA is TGTGCCAGTAATCGGGACAGGGAGGTCAATGAGCAGTTCTTC.

V and J are TRBV10-3 and TRBJ1-1; TRBD1 is a possible D gene (6 bases). Germline CDR1 and CDR2: ENHRY and SYGVKD. This CDR3 comprises 13 residues. Trimming shortened V by 3 bases and J by 11 bases, and 16 bases separated the two germline ends. DNA of the CDR3: TGTGCCATCAGTGATAATGTGGGGGGGCGGGCTTTCTTT. This encodes CAISDNVGGRAFF.

The chain carries TRBV19 and TRBJ1-6; D call uncertain. The V and J ends lost 10 bases and 9 bases respectively, with 16 bases between them. Germline V gene data show CDR1 as LNHDA and CDR2 as SQIVND (reference sequence). This CDR3 comprises 13 residues. CDR3: CATGVGSGSPLHF. CDR3 coding DNA: TGTGCCACTGGGGTAGGTAGCGGTTCACCCCTCCACTTT.

The rearrangement joins TRBV15 to TRBJ2-1; TRBD1 aligns across 8 bases. Germline V gives CDR1 LNHNV, CDR2 YYDKDF (reference sequence). The CDR3 extends over 13 amino acids. Trimming at V came to 8 bases and at J to 3 bases, leaving 3 bases not matched to a gene. CDR3 residues: CATGTGLYNEQFF. In DNA form, the CDR3 reads TGTGCCACCGGGACAGGCCTCTACAATGAGCAGTTCTTC.

The J gene is TRBJ2-5, the V gene TRBV6-1, with 9 bases aligning to TRBD2. Germline-derived CDR1 and CDR2 are MNHNS and SASEGT. V shed 4 bases and J 2 bases; nucleotides not matched to a gene: 8. CDR3 length: 16 residues. CDR3 sequence reads: CASSVFSGGDQETQYF. CDR3 DNA sequence: TGTGCCAGCAGTGTGTTTAGCGGGGGTGATCAAGAGACCCAGTACTTC.